A single T cell receptor (beta chain) is shown here with its context. At one end, the junction sequence differs from germline, possibly due to a read error. This specimen comes from a study of T cells in Graves' hyperthyroidism and ophthalmopathy. Amplified TCR beta CDR3 regions derived from RNA transcripts. An initial round of RT-PCR targeting the TCR CDR3 relied on the HTBI primer set. TCRdb called the multiplex PCR reads again in MiXCR, with one record for every CDR3 protein. This sample carries around 420,000 distinct CDR3 sequences, around 16% of them seen once, and the ten largest clones take 7.5% to 8%. CDR1 and CDR2 from the germline V gene are SGHRS and YFSETQ. The CDR3 totals 15 residues.

J is TRBJ2-7 and V is TRBV5-1, with D unclear. This clonotype originated in a woman aged 18-35 years with Graves' hyperthyroidism. Sequencing input: blood. CDR3 nucleotide sequence: TGTGCCAGCAGCTTAGGGCAGGTTGCCTCCTACGAGCAGTACTTC. Its protein product is CASSLGQVASYEQYF.